This T cell receptor beta chain stems from a study of blood T cell repertoires in COVID-19. This CDR3 has 13 residues. V was pared by 7 bases and J by 5 bases, with 15 bases between. Germline V lookup: CDR1 LNHDA, CDR2 SQIVND (reference sequence). Profiled with immunoSEQ multiplex PCR; TCRdb holds only in-frame clones, not every one. The table includes about 170,000 clones, under 95% detected once. Sequencing used peripheral blood. The chain couples TRBV19 to TRBJ2-7; D unresolved. The source of this sequence is a man aged 18 to 29 with COVID-19, enrolled during active disease. For the CDR3, the DNA is TGTGCCAGTAAACCCTCCTTCAGGCACGAGCAGTACTTC. It translates to CASKPSFRHEQYF.